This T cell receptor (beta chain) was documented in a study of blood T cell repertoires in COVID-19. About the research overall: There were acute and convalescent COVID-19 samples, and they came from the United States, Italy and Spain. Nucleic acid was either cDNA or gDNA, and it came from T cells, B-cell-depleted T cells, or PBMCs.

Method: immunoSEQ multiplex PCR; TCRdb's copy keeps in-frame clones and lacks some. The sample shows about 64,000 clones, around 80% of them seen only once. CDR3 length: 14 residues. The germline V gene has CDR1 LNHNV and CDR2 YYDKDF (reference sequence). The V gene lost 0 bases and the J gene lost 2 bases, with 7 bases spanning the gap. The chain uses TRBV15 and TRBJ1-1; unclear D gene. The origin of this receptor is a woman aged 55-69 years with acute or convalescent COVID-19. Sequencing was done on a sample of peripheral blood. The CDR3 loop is CATSRERENTEAFF. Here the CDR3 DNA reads TGTGCCACCAGCAGAGAACGGGAAAACACTGAAGCTTTCTTT.